A single sample is the source of the 21 T cell receptor beta chains below, sequenced in a study of CD8 T cells in ankylosing spondylitis. TCRdb analysed the 5' RACE reads with MiXCR anew, one entry per CDR3 protein. This sample has a few hundred thousand distinct CDR3 sequences, with around 10% found just once. Material for sequencing was blood, either unsorted or a sorted T cell fraction (not recorded which). All receptors come from a male donor with ankylosing spondylitis or in good health (not recorded which).

J is TRBJ2-7 and V is TRBV6-1; TRBD1 aligns across 11 bases. The germline V gene encodes CDR1 MNHNS and CDR2 SASEGT. With V trimmed by 7 bases and J by 5 bases, 7 bases remained unmatched. The CDR3 runs to 14 residues. The CDR3 loop is CASKRTGGSHEQYF. The CDR3 DNA sequence: TGTGCCAGCAAACGGACAGGGGGCTCGCACGAGCAGTACTTC.

Many counts were recorded for this clonotype. The chain uses TRBV2 and TRBJ2-4; D assignment may be TRBD1 or TRBD2 (5 bases each). The CDR3 length is 14 residues. Trimming took 4 bases from V and 2 from J, leaving 9 bases between them. The V gene's germline CDR1 is SNHLY and CDR2 FYNNEI. The CDR3 loop reads CASSGDVSKNIQYF. In DNA form, the CDR3 reads TGTGCCAGCAGTGGGGACGTTTCCAAAAACATTCAGTACTTC.

J is TRBJ2-2 and V is TRBV7-2, with D perhaps matching TRBD1 (5 bases). Per germline, CDR1 SGHTA and CDR2 FQGNSA. The CDR3 loop spans 14 amino acids. Trimming cost V 6 bases and J 4 bases, with 12 bases left between them. For the CDR3, the DNA is TGTGCCAGCAGTTTGATCAGGGTCACCGGGGAGCTGTTTTTT. This encodes CASSLIRVTGELFF.

This clonotype is medium-sized in the sample. This chain joins TRBV5-1 and TRBJ2-1, with D maybe TRBD1 (6 bases). Trimming pared 6 bases from V and 8 bases from J, leaving 18 bases between. The CDR3 consists of 14 residues. CDR1 is SGHRS, CDR2 YFSETQ, per germline. In DNA, the CDR3 is TGCGCCAGCACTCTGGCCAGGAAGGGGGATGAGCAGTTCTTC. Its protein product is CASTLARKGDEQFF.

The chain links TRBV29-1 to TRBJ2-1, with 9 bases lining up with TRBD1. Unmatched junction bases numbered 7, after V lost 1 base and J lost 3 bases. Germline CDR1 is SQVTM and CDR2 is ANQGSEA. CDR3 length: 16 residues. CDR3 sequence: CSVEGGQGLGYNEQFF. The CDR3 DNA sequence: TGCAGCGTTGAAGGGGGACAGGGTTTGGGCTACAATGAGCAGTTCTTC.

This clonotype was seen only a few times. This chain uses TRBV7-2 with TRBJ2-3, with D perhaps matching TRBD1 (5 bases). Trimming removed 5 bases at V and 9 bases at J, with 12 bases between. The CDR3 extends over 12 amino acids. Germline-derived CDR1 and CDR2 are SGHTA and FQGNSA. The CDR3 bases are TGTGCCAGCAGCGTCCCGTCAGGGACGCAGTATTTT. This sequence encodes CASSVPSGTQYF.

This clonotype was counted a few times. The rearrangement joins TRBV6-1 to TRBJ2-3; TRBD2 agrees at 8 bases. The CDR3 contains 19 residues. The germline V gene encodes CDR1 MNHNS and CDR2 SASEGT. Trimming took 6 bases from V and 3 from J; bases not matched to a gene: 20. This CDR3 is CASRPPEGAGVLRTDTQYF. CDR3 nucleotides: TGTGCCAGCAGACCGCCCGAGGGAGCGGGAGTCTTAAGGACAGATACGCAGTATTTT.

The rearrangement links TRBV2 to TRBJ2-5; D perhaps matches TRBD1 (6 bases). V lost 6 bases to trimming and J lost 1 base, with 12 bases between them. Looked up from germline, CDR1 is SNHLY and CDR2 is FYNNEI. This CDR3 is built from 14 residues. The CDR3 DNA is TGTGCCAGCAGGAGGGGGACAAGCCAAGAGACCCAGTACTTC. As protein: CASRRGTSQETQYF.

The chain is built from TRBV20-1 and TRBJ2-5; maybe TRBD2 (6 bases). The CDR3 contains 13 residues. Deletions cut 2 bases from V and 5 bases from J, with 12 bases between. Germline CDR1 DFQATT, CDR2 SNEGSKA (reference sequence). The CDR3 DNA reads TGCAGTGCTAGAACACTAGCTGGCGAGACCCAGTACTTC. It is translated as CSARTLAGETQYF.

This clonotype was found many times. V usage is TRBV7-3 and J usage is TRBJ1-1; D call uncertain. Between the trimmed V and J ends, which lost 5 bases and 5 bases, there was a span of 15 bases. The CDR3 loop spans 14 amino acids. The germline V gene encodes CDR1 SGHTA and CDR2 FQGTGA. CDR3 loop: CASSPGPGRTEAFF. The DNA for the CDR3 is TGTGCCAGCAGCCCCGGCCCCGGAAGGACTGAAGCTTTCTTT.

The V and J genes are TRBV5-1 and TRBJ2-1, with D unclear. Germline-derived CDR1 and CDR2 are SGHRS and YFSETQ. The CDR3 is 15 amino acids. Trimming pared 2 bases from V and 2 bases from J, leaving 11 bases between. The CDR3: CASSLSAPPYNEQFF. The CDR3 DNA follows: TGCGCCAGCAGCTTATCAGCGCCACCCTACAATGAGCAGTTCTTC. Full variable domain (remainder filled in from reference TRBV5-1 and TRBJ2-1): KAGVTQTPRYLIKTRGQQVTLSCSPISGHRSVSWYQQTPGQGLQFLFEYFSETQRNKGNFPGRFSGRQFSNSRSEMNVSTLELGDSALYLCASSLSAPPYNEQFFGPGTRLTVL.

Only a few counts were recorded for this clonotype. For the CDR3, the DNA is TGCAGCGTTGAAGATCAGGCCAGTAATGAAAAACTGTTTTTT. This encodes CSVEDQASNEKLFF. The genes are TRBV29-1 and TRBJ1-4; D gene uncertain. From germline, CDR1 is SQVTM and CDR2 ANQGSEA. The CDR3 runs to 14 residues. V lost 0 bases to trimming and J lost 4 bases, with 9 bases between them.

This clonotype was observed a handful of times. The V call is TRBV18, the J call TRBJ2-1; no reliable D call. The V end was cut by 3 bases, the J end by 0 bases, with 9 bases between. Germline V gene data show CDR1 as KGHSH and CDR2 as LQKENI. CDR3 length: 15 residues. CDR3 region: CASSPFESSYNEQFF. CDR3 sequence (DNA): TGTGCCAGCTCACCTTTTGAGAGCTCCTACAATGAGCAGTTCTTC.

Ten or more counts support this clonotype. The gene calls are TRBV20-1 and TRBJ2-3; no reliable D call. The CDR3 sequence is 12 residues long. The V gene's germline CDR1 is DFQATT and CDR2 SNEGSKA (reference sequence). Trimming removed 7 bases from V and 3 bases from J, with 11 bases in between. The CDR3 is CSVKLRTDTQYF. The DNA of the CDR3 is TGCAGTGTCAAGCTGAGAACAGATACGCAGTATTTT.

In its sample, this clonotype was seen many times. This chain links TRBV4-1 with TRBJ1-5; D gene unclear. V gave up 0 bases and J gave up 0 bases, with 6 bases separating them. Germline CDR1 and CDR2: MGHRA and YSYEKL. The length of the CDR3 is 15 residues. The CDR3, as DNA: TGCGCCAGCAGCCAAGATGCCCGTAGCAATCAGCCCCAGCATTTT. Translation gives CASSQDARSNQPQHF.

This clonotype came up many times. The CDR3 is CSVSRGGTDTQYF. In DNA, the CDR3 is TGCAGCGTGTCCCGGGGGGGCACAGATACGCAGTATTTT. The rearrangement links TRBV29-1 to TRBJ2-3; 7 bases line up with TRBD2. V dropped 6 bases and J dropped 1; count of bases not matched to a gene: 4. Germline assignment: CDR1 SQVTM and CDR2 ANQGSEA. This CDR3 has 13 residues.

The sample holds many counts of this clonotype. The gene calls are TRBV12-3 or TRBV12-4 and TRBJ2-1; tentatively, D is TRBD2 (6 bases). V was pared by 4 bases and J by 10 bases, with 11 bases between. This CDR3 contains 12 residues. CDR3 nucleotides: TGTGCCAGCAGTTCCGGCCTAGCGGAGCAGTTCTTC. This gives the protein CASSSGLAEQFF.

This clonotype has a count of ten or more. The J gene is TRBJ1-2, the V gene TRBV5-5, with no clear D. V was clipped by 2 bases and J by 1 base, with 18 bases between them. Germline-derived CDR1 and CDR2 are SGHKS and YYEKEE (reference sequence). The CDR3 runs to 17 residues. CDR3 nucleotide sequence: TGTGCCAGCAGCTTTCCCCCCGGGTGGGCGCGTAACTATGGCTACACCTTC. Amino acid sequence: CASSFPPGWARNYGYTF.

The gene calls are TRBV24-1 and TRBJ1-5; D unresolved. V was trimmed by 12 bases and J by 1 base, leaving 9 bases between them. The germline gives CDR1 KGHDR, CDR2 SFDVKD. The CDR3 is 12 residues long. Written as DNA, the CDR3 is TGTGCCTGGAAAAGGAGCAATCAGCCCCAGCATTTT. It codes for CAWKRSNQPQHF.

This clonotype was seen repeatedly, ten times or more. V gene TRBV6-4 combines with J gene TRBJ2-3; 12 nucleotides line up with TRBD2. CDR3 length: 17 amino acids. Per the germline V gene, CDR1 is MRHNA and CDR2 is SNTAGT. V lost 5 bases, J lost 2 bases, and 8 bases stayed unmatched. The CDR3 region has the DNA TGTGCCAGCAGTCCCACGACTAGCGGGGGAAACACAGATACGCAGTATTTT. Protein sequence: CASSPTTSGGNTDTQYF.

This clonotype showed up just a few times. CDR3 nucleotide sequence: TGCAGTGCTAGAGGGGACAGGGTTGGAACTGAAGCTTTCTTT. Translated, it gives CSARGDRVGTEAFF. The chain recombines TRBV20-1 with TRBJ1-1, with 9 bases aligning to TRBD1. The CDR3 sequence is 14 residues long. Germline V gene data show CDR1 as DFQATT and CDR2 as SNEGSKA (reference sequence). V was clipped by 1 base and J by 5 bases; unmatched bases: 5.